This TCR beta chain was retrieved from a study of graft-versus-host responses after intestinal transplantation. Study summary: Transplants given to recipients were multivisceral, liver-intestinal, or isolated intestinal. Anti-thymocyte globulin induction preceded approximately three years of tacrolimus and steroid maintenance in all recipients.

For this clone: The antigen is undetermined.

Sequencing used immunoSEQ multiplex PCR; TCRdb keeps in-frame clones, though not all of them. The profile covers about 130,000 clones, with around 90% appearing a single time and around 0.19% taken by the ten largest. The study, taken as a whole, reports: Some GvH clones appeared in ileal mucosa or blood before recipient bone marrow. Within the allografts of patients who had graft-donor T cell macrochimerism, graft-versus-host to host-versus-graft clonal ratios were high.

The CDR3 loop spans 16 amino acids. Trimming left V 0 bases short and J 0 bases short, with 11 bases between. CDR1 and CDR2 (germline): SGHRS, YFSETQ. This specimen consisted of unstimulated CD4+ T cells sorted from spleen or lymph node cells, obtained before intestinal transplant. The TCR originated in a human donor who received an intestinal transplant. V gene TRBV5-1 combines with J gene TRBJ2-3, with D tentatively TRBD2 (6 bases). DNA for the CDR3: TGCGCCAGCAGCTTGGGCGGGGCGCCGAGCACAGATACGCAGTATTTT. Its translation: CASSLGGAPSTDTQYF.